This T cell receptor (beta chain) was sequenced during a study of blood T cells in healthy people across ages (dated by TCRdb to between 2015 and 2017). With respect to the entire study: In model experiments, template switching captured roughly one uniquely barcoded TCR beta cDNA molecule for every two T cells. To track age-related changes in TCR beta repertoire diversity, the study relied on deep sequencing normalized with unique cDNA molecular identifiers. Four age groups were formed from the donors: young (average roughly 16 years), middle-aged (approximately 40), aged (62) and long-lived (roughly 88). To avoid experimental bias, donors of different ages were spread randomly across the sequencing lanes. Using the same blood draw, the study looked at two additional independent replicas of 1 million unique cDNA reads for two donors, one aged 18 to 30 and the other aged 80 or older.

The donors were 40 or so Caucasian individuals from Russia, aged roughly 6 to 90 years, who were systemically healthy. Each donor gave around 9.8 milliliters of peripheral blood, collected into EDTA-treated Vacutainer tubes. Ficoll-Paque density-gradient centrifugation was used to isolate PBMCs, with at least 6 million per sample. Total RNA was extracted from PBMCs with Trizol reagent, with at least 5.5 micrograms obtained per sample. For every donor, an aliquot of PBMCs went through flow cytometry to measure the percentages of naive CD45RAhigh/CD27high T cells. Notes on this clonotype: Its recognized antigen is unknown. No base quality values were provided; no much bigger clone lies one nucleotide off.

Receptor libraries were prepared by 5' RACE. Sequencing took place on an Illumina HiSeq 2500. A second roughly 6 to 12 cycle PCR used a sample-barcoded 5' primer and a J-beta primer mix. Each TCR beta cDNA molecule received a unique molecular identifier from a template-switch 5' adaptor carrying 12 random nucleotides. Each sample yielded at least 3 million CDR3-containing paired-end reads. First-strand cDNA synthesis was performed from all RNA using the Mint cDNA synthesis kit, with priming by a TRBC-specific oligonucleotide. All cDNA was treated with uracil-DNA glycosylase and then went through a first 18-cycle PCR with the universal primers M1SS and BC2_uni_R. On the authors' methods: Each sample was normalized by randomly selecting 1 million high-quality reads, each carrying a distinct molecular identifier. Instead of being binned into consensus sequences, reads with shared molecular identifiers were discarded. MiTCR, set to a Q25 quality threshold and the strictest error-elimination algorithm, was used for CDR3 identification, clonotype clustering and error correction. Lower-bound total TCR beta diversity was estimated with a nonparametric unseen species model using Euler transformation. TCRdb reprocessing: public reads trimmed at Q25 with fastp, clones called with MiXCR, in-frame beta chains kept. Rows are combined by CDR3 protein, so each entry shows the most common genes and DNA. TCRdb assigned the V and J calls; the authors' analysis was not used. The sample has hundreds of thousands of distinct CDR3 sequences on record, approximately 39% of them singletons. The ten largest clonotypes hold 20% to 25% of the sample.

Summary of the overall study and its limitations: There was a strong correlation between observed TCR beta diversity and the percentage of naive T cells measured by flow cytometry. Estimates of total diversity based on one million sequenced T cells were regarded as lower bounds and as underestimates. The long-lived group showed more naive CD4+ T cells, fewer expanded clones and increased TCR diversity than the aged group, suggesting age selection. Observed TCR beta diversity per million T cells fell roughly linearly with age, and a significant reduction was already apparent by age around 40. Because profiling used bulk unsorted PBMCs, naive and antigen-experienced compartments could not be compared conclusively. Because donor CMV infection status was unknown, age-related changes in expanded clonotypes were potentially confounded.

The CDR3 sequence holds 14 residues, the cysteine and phenylalanine included. Left in the record is the CDR3 DNA by itself, 42 bases read in frame from the first base. The germline V gene gives CDR1 as SNHLY and CDR2 as FYNNEI. Sequenced input: blood. The TCR sequence derives from a woman aged 55 to 70 in good health. The chain employs TRBV2 and TRBJ2-1; the D region possibly corresponds to TRBD1 (6 bases align). The J call could be wrong; TRBJ2-7 is a better fit for the DNA end. The DNA sequence follows: TGTGCCAGCAGTGAAGGTGGACAGAGCAATGAGCAGTACTTC. This yields the protein CASSEGGQSNEQYF.